A single sample is the source of the 22 T cell receptor beta chains below, sequenced in a study of T cells in localized non-small cell lung cancer. The table came from immunoSEQ multiplex PCR; TCRdb's copy has only in-frame clones and leaves some out. The repertoire has some 40,000 clones, over 85% of them found once; the top ten carry more than 5.5%. The input for sequencing was peripheral blood, taken before any cancer treatment. The receptors stem from a female donor older than 55 with stage I lung adenocarcinoma.

Details on this clone: The junction differs from germline at one of its ends, possibly a read error. This chain joins TRBV5-1 and TRBJ1-1, with 10 bases lining up with TRBD1. CDR1 and CDR2 from the germline V gene are SGHRS and YFSETQ. This CDR3 comprises 15 residues. The CDR3 DNA follows: TGCGCCAGAAGCTTGGTCGGACAGGGGGACACTGAAGCTTTCTTT. Its protein is CARSLVGQGDTEAFF.

The rearrangement joins TRBV4-1 to TRBJ1-1; D remains ambiguous. The CDR3 sequence is 15 residues long. CDR1 is MGHRA, CDR2 YSYEKL, per germline. Trimming removed 2 bases at V and 1 base at J, with 11 bases between. The DNA for the CDR3 is TGCGCCAGCAGCCAATTAAATACAGAGAACACTGAAGCTTTCTTT. This encodes CASSQLNTENTEAFF.

The CDR3 protein is CATGQGNTQPQHF. The CDR3 DNA is TGTGCCACCGGACAGGGTAACACTCAGCCCCAGCATTTT. The chain employs TRBV19 and TRBJ1-5; 8 bases align to TRBD1. From germline, CDR1 is LNHDA and CDR2 SQIVND (reference sequence). This CDR3 spans 13 amino acids. Trimming at V came to 10 bases and at J to 6 bases, leaving 8 bases not matched to a gene.

The chain has TRBV5-5 and TRBJ1-4, with D possibly being TRBD1 (5 bases). The CDR3 spans 16 residues. Looked up from germline, CDR1 is SGHKS and CDR2 is YYEKEE (reference sequence). Trimming removed 0 bases at V and 4 bases at J, with 13 bases between. This CDR3 is CASSLVPAGSNEKLFF. The DNA for the CDR3 is TGTGCCAGCAGCTTGGTACCGGCAGGGAGTAATGAAAAACTGTTTTTT. Variable domain in full (rest from reference TRBV5-5 and TRBJ1-4): DAGVTQSPTHLIKTRGQQVTLRCSPISGHKSVSWYQQVLGQGPQFIFQYYEKEERGRGNFPDRFSARQFPNYSSELNVNALLLGDSALYLCASSLVPAGSNEKLFFGSGTQLSVL.

V and J are TRBV5-1 and TRBJ1-5; the match to TRBD1 covers 7 bases. The CDR3 contains 14 residues. V was pared by 4 bases and J by 6 bases, with 7 bases of the junction left unmatched. CDR1 is SGHRS and CDR2 is YFSETQ in the germline V gene. Written as DNA, the CDR3 is TGCGCCAGCAGCACGACAGGGTCCGGTCAGCCCCAGCATTTT. Translation gives CASSTTGSGQPQHF.

CDR3 DNA sequence: TGTGCCAGCAGCTTATACCCTACCCGACCGCGGGATGAAGCTTTCTTT. It yields the protein CASSLYPTRPRDEAFF. The chain recombines TRBV11-2 with TRBJ1-1; no clear D gene. Trimming took 2 bases from V and 7 from J, leaving 20 bases between them. This CDR3 is built from 16 residues. The germline CDR1 and CDR2 sequences are SGHAT and FQNNGV.

This chain joins TRBV28 and TRBJ1-5, with D perhaps matching TRBD1 (5 bases). Germline CDR1 is MDHEN and CDR2 is SYDVKM. The CDR3 sequence is 14 residues long. The V and J ends lost 4 bases and 5 bases respectively, with 12 bases between them. The CDR3 DNA reads TGTGCCAGCAGTTCGATCCAGGGAGATCAGCCCCAGCATTTT. This codes for CASSSIQGDQPQHF. The full variable domain, with the rest looked up from reference TRBV28 and TRBJ1-5, is DVKVTQSSRYLVKRTGEKVFLECVQDMDHENMFWYRQDPGLGLRLIYFSYDVKMKEKGDIPEGYSVSREKKERFSLILESASTNQTSMYLCASSSIQGDQPQHFGDGTRLSIL.

CDR3 coding DNA: TGTGCCAGCAGCGTTTCTTCGGATCCCTTCGTCTATGGCTACACCTTC. This encodes CASSVSSDPFVYGYTF. The chain is built from TRBV9 and TRBJ1-2, with D unclear. This CDR3 is built from 16 residues. Trimming shortened V by 2 bases and J by 4 bases, and 18 bases separated the two germline ends. The germline V gene encodes CDR1 SGDLS and CDR2 YYNGEE.

The genes are TRBV27 and TRBJ2-3, with unresolved D. V gave up 6 bases and J gave up 0 bases, with 7 bases separating them. CDR3 length: 13 residues. CDR1 is MNHEY, CDR2 SMNVEV, per germline (reference sequence). Written as DNA, the CDR3 is TGTGCCAGCAGCCGACCTAGCACAGATACGCAGTATTTT. Its protein is CASSRPSTDTQYF.

This clone occurred once. This sequence joins TRBV18 and TRBJ2-7; D possibly corresponds to TRBD1 (5 bases). V was clipped by 4 bases and J by 4 bases, with 17 bases between them. CDR1 is KGHSH, CDR2 LQKENI, per germline. The CDR3 consists of 15 residues. The CDR3 loop reads CASSHFTSTGYEQYV. CDR3 DNA: TGTGCCAGCTCACACTTTACGAGCACAGGATACGAGCAGTACGTC.

This clone was observed a single time. CDR3 loop: CASSYSGVGYTF. The DNA of the CDR3 is TGTGCCAGCAGTTACTCAGGGGTGGGCTACACCTTC. V and J are TRBV6-5 and TRBJ1-2, with D possibly matching TRBD1 (5 bases). The CDR3 runs to 12 residues. The V end lost 0 bases, the J end lost 8 bases, and 7 bases lay between the germline ends. Looked up from germline, CDR1 is MNHEY and CDR2 is SVGAGI.

The rearrangement joins TRBV19 to TRBJ2-7; perhaps TRBD2 as D (6 bases). The CDR3 totals 13 residues. Trimming shortened V by 6 bases and J by 3 bases, and 12 bases separated the two germline ends. Germline assignment: CDR1 LNHDA and CDR2 SQIVND (reference sequence). The CDR3 nucleotides read TGTGCCAGTAGCCCGGGGGTCCTCTACGAGCAGTACTTC. Its translation: CASSPGVLYEQYF.

V gene TRBV25-1 combines with J gene TRBJ1-5, with D uncertain. Trimming pared 2 bases from V and 0 bases from J, leaving 8 bases between. Per the germline V gene, CDR1 is MGHDK and CDR2 is SYGVNS. This CDR3 contains 15 residues. CDR3 sequence reads: CASSEGTDSNQPQHF. CDR3 DNA: TGTGCCAGCAGTGAAGGCACCGATAGCAATCAGCCCCAGCATTTT.

The chain is built from TRBV7-6 and TRBJ2-7; 11 positions match TRBD2. V shed 5 bases and J 2 bases; nucleotides not matched to a gene: 5. The CDR3 length is 15 residues. Germline V gene data show CDR1 as SGHVS and CDR2 as FNYEAQ. The CDR3 reads CASSPLAGVAYEQYF. CDR3 nucleotide sequence: TGTGCCAGCAGCCCACTAGCGGGGGTTGCCTACGAGCAGTACTTC.

There are a few counts of this clone. The chain is built from TRBV10-2 and TRBJ1-5; a possible D gene is TRBD1 (6 bases). This CDR3 has 13 amino acids. Trimming removed 7 bases from V and 7 bases from J, with 14 bases in between. Germline V gene data show CDR1 as WSHSY and CDR2 as SAAADI. CDR3 residues: CASTGQRAQPQHF. The CDR3 DNA is TGCGCCAGCACCGGACAGCGGGCGCAGCCCCAGCATTTT.

The CDR3 DNA follows: TGTGCCAGCTTCGGCGGGGTAGCGGGGGGTTGGACCGGGGAGCTGTTTTTT. Amino acid sequence: CASFGGVAGGWTGELFF. The V call is TRBV19, the J call TRBJ2-2; TRBD2 matches at 10 bases. CDR1 and CDR2 (germline): LNHDA, SQIVND (reference sequence). The CDR3 has 17 residues. The V and J ends lost 9 bases and 5 bases, in that order; junction bases with no gene match: 15.

The CDR3, as DNA: TGTGCCAGCAGCCGAGGAACACGAGGGAGGGGGAGCCTATACGAGCAGTACTTC. Translated, it gives CASSRGTRGRGSLYEQYF. The chain couples TRBV9 to TRBJ2-7; D is possibly TRBD2 (7 bases). Trimming left V 4 bases short and J 4 bases short, with 27 bases between. The germline CDR1 and CDR2 sequences are SGDLS and YYNGEE. There are 18 residues in the CDR3.

The V call is TRBV19, the J call TRBJ1-2; 7 nucleotides align to TRBD1. The germline V gene has CDR1 LNHDA and CDR2 SQIVND (reference sequence). V was clipped by 3 bases and J by 8 bases; unmatched bases: 9. The CDR3 is made up of 14 amino acids. CDR3 in DNA: TGTGCCAGTAGTATGTCCCTCGACAGGGTAGGCTACACCTTC. Translating gives CASSMSLDRVGYTF. Full variable domain (outside the CDR3, taken from reference TRBV19 and TRBJ1-2): DGGITQSPKYLFRKEGQNVTLSCEQNLNHDAMYWYRQDPGQGLRLIYYSQIVNDFQKGDIAEGYSVSREKKESFPLTVTSAQKNPTAFYLCASSMSLDRVGYTFGSGTRLTVV.

This clone was seen once. The chain employs TRBV28 and TRBJ1-5, with a tentative D call TRBD1 (5 bases). The V and J ends lost 8 bases and 3 bases respectively, with 11 bases between them. CDR3 length equals 13 residues. Germline V gene lookup returns CDR1 MDHEN and CDR2 SYDVKM. The DNA for the CDR3 is TGTGCCAGCTACGGGGGAATCAATCAGCCCCAGCATTTT. It specifies CASYGGINQPQHF. The full variable domain, rest sourced from reference TRBV28 and TRBJ1-5, is DVKVTQSSRYLVKRTGEKVFLECVQDMDHENMFWYRQDPGLGLRLIYFSYDVKMKEKGDIPEGYSVSREKKERFSLILESASTNQTSMYLCASYGGINQPQHFGDGTRLSIL.

This rearrangement joins TRBV7-8 to TRBJ1-6, with a possible D match to TRBD1 (6 bases). The CDR3 has 16 amino acids. In germline, CDR1 is SGHVS, CDR2 FQNEAQ. V shed 5 bases and J shed 5 bases, with 16 bases lying between them. The CDR3 DNA reads TGTGCCAGCAGCCCGCAACCGGGACAAGATAATTCACCCCTCCACTTT. Amino acid sequence: CASSPQPGQDNSPLHF. The whole variable domain, remainder taken from reference TRBV7-8 and TRBJ1-6, is GAGVSQSPRYKVAKRGQDVALRCDPISGHVSLFWYQQALGQGPEFLTYFQNEAQLDKSGLPSDRFFAERPEGSVSTLKIQRTQQEDSAVYLCASSPQPGQDNSPLHFGNGTRLTVT.

The CDR3 DNA reads as TGTGCCAGTAGTTTACGGAAAGGGCAGGCATCTAGGTACGAGCAGTACTTC. Protein sequence: CASSLRKGQASRYEQYF. The chain employs TRBV19 and TRBJ2-7, with no clear D. V lost 5 bases and J 4 bases, leaving 24 bases between the germline ends. The V gene's germline CDR1 is LNHDA and CDR2 SQIVND (reference sequence). CDR3 length equals 17 residues.

The chain combines TRBV27 with TRBJ2-1; 11 nucleotides align to TRBD1. V shed 5 bases, J shed 8 bases, and the junction held 11 bases outside the gene matches. Per the germline V gene, CDR1 is MNHEY and CDR2 is SMNVEV (reference sequence). The CDR3 loop spans 16 amino acids. CDR3 in DNA: TGTGCCAGCAGTCCCATCGGACAGGGGGCAAGCGATGAGCAGTTCTTC. This translates into CASSPIGQGASDEQFF.